This T cell receptor (beta chain) was captured in a study of T cell responses to AZD1222 COVID-19 vaccine. Measured with immunoSEQ multiplex PCR; TCRdb has only the in-frame clones, and not every one. Of more than 150,000 clones in the sample, about nine tenths were seen once. The receptor's source is an adult in good health. The sequenced sample was peripheral blood, obtained on day 0 of AZD1222 vaccination.

CDR3 sequence reads: CASSPGAGRGTDTQYF. CDR3 DNA sequence: TGTGCCAGCTCACCGGGTGCGGGTCGGGGCACAGATACGCAGTATTTT. The V and J genes are TRBV18 and TRBJ2-3, with D perhaps TRBD2 (5 bases). The CDR3 is made up of 16 amino acids. CDR1 and CDR2 from the germline V gene are KGHSH and LQKENI. V was shortened by 3 bases and J by 1 base, with 14 bases between the two germline ends.